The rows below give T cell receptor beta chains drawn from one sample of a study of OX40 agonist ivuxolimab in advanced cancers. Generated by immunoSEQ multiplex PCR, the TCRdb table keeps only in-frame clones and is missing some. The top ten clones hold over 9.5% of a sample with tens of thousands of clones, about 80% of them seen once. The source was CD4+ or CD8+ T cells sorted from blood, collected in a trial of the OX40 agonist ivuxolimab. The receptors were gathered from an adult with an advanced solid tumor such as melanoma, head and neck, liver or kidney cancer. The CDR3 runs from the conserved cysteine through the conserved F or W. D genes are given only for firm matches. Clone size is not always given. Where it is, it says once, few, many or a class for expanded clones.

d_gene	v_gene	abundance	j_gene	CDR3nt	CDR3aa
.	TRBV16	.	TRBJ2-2	TGTGCCAGCAGCCCCTTGGGACAGAACACCGGGGAGCTGTTTTTT	CASSPLGQNTGELFF
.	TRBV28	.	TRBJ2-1	TGTGCCAGCAGTCCTCCGGGGGAGACGAAGAAGTTCTTC	CASSPPGETKKFF
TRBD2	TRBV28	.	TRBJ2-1	TGTGCCAGCAAACTAGCGGGACCTAGCTCCTACAATGAGCAGTTCTTC	CASKLAGPSSYNEQFF
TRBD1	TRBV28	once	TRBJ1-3	TGTGCCAGCAGTTTATCTGGGACAGGGGTTTCTTTCTCTGGAAACACCATATATTTT	CASSLSGTGVSFSGNTIYF
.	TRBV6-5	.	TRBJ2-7	TGTGCCAGCTTGCCTACGTTGGGAGGATCCTACGAGCAGTACTTC	CASLPTLGGSYEQYF
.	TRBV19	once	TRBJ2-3	TGTGCCAGTAGTATCGGTAGCGGAACTAGCACAGATACGCAGTATTTT	CASSIGSGTSTDTQYF
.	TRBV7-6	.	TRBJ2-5	TGTGCCAGCAGCTACACAGGGCTGGAGACCCAGTACTTC	CASSYTGLETQYF
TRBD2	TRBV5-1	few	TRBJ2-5	TGCGCCAGCAGCCTATTCGGCGGGGGTGTCCAGGAGACCCAGTACTTC	CASSLFGGGVQETQYF
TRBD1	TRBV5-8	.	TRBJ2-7	TGTGCCAGCAGCCCTTTCTTGGGGACAGCTACCTACGAGCAGTACTTC	CASSPFLGTATYEQYF
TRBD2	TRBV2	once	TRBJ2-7	TGTGCCAGCAGTGAGCTGACTAGCGGGAGTGGGTACGAGCAGTACTTC	CASSELTSGSGYEQYF
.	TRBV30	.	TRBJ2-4	TGTGCCGGATCCGATAAGGCCAAAAACATTCAGTACTTC	CAGSDKAKNIQYF
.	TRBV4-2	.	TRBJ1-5	TGTGCCAGCAGCCAAGATTTTTTGGGGGCGCACCAGCCCCAGCATTTT	CASSQDFLGAHQPQHF
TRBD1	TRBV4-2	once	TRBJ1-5	TGTGCCAGCAGCCAAAATGGGGACAGCCGGCAGCCCCAGCATTTT	CASSQNGDSRQPQHF
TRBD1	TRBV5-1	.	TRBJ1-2	TGCGCCAGCAGAGCAGAGGACAGGGGGTCCTATGGCTACACCTTC	CASRAEDRGSYGYTF
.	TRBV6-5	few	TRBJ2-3	TGTGCCAGCAGTTACGGGCTGGGGGGAGATACGCAGTATTTT	CASSYGLGGDTQYF
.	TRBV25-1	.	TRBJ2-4	TGTGCCATTAACCCAAAAAGGGGGGAGGAGTATGGCAAAAACATTCAGTACTTC	CAINPKRGEEYGKNIQYF
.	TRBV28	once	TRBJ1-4	TGTGCCAGCAGTAACCCGGGATCCGTCGGCGAAAAACTGTTTTTT	CASSNPGSVGEKLFF
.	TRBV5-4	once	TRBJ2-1	TGTGCCAGCAGCTTAGCGGGCGGCAATGAGCAGTTCTTC	CASSLAGGNEQFF
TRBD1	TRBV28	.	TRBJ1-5	TGTGCCAGCAGTTTTCGGCAGGGGGGGAGTCAGCCCCAGCATTTT	CASSFRQGGSQPQHF
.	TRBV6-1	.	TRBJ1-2	TGTGCCAGCAGTGACAGGGGCTACACCTTC	CASSDRGYTF
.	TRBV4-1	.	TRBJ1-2	TGCGCCAGCAGCCAAGAGTTATTAGGTGGCTACACCTTC	CASSQELLGGYTF
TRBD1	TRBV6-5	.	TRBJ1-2	TGTGCCAGCAGTTACGCGACAGGGACCAACTATGGCTACACCTTC	CASSYATGTNYGYTF
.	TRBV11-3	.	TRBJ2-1	TGTGCCAGCAGCTTATCCGGCAGCTCCTACAATGAGCAGTTCTTC	CASSLSGSSYNEQFF
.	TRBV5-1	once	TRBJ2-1	TGCGCCAGCAGCACCGGGGTCGGCGGGAACAATGAGCAGTTCTTC	CASSTGVGGNNEQFF
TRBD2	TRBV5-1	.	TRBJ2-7	TGCGCCAGCAGCTTAGCGGGAGACGCCTACGAGCAGTACTTC	CASSLAGDAYEQYF
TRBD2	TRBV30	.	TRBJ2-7	TGTGCTCACCGCCGGACTAGCGGGCCATACGAGCAGTACTTC	CAHRRTSGPYEQYF
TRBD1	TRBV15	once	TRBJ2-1	TGTGCCACCAGCAGAGGCCGGGACAGCCTATACAATGAGCAGTTCTTC	CATSRGRDSLYNEQFF